The 15 T cell receptor beta chains below all came from one sample that was sequenced in a study of shared clonotypes between healthy human individuals. Naive CD8 cells lacked CD45RO, underwent positive selection for CCR7 and left out terminally differentiated effector memory CD45RA+ cells. Profiling relied on immunoSEQ multiplex PCR, and the TCRdb table lists in-frame clones only, not all of them. The sample records millions of clones, under 95% being singletons. Input material: naive CD8+ T cells from PBMCs. All receptors come from a young man in good health. Some clones in this sample may be carry-over from other donors' samples.

This rearrangement joins TRBV29-1 to TRBJ1-2; D is undetermined. The CDR3 spans 11 residues. Trimming took 7 bases from V and 4 from J, leaving 10 bases between them. The germline gives CDR1 SQVTM, CDR2 ANQGSEA. The CDR3 loop is CSGEGLYGYTF. CDR3 DNA sequence: TGCAGCGGGGAAGGACTCTATGGCTACACCTTC.

The chain recombines TRBV11-2 with TRBJ2-3; perhaps TRBD2 as D (6 bases). The CDR3 runs to 16 residues. V was shortened by 0 bases and J by 2 bases, with 12 bases between the two germline ends. Germline V gives CDR1 SGHAT, CDR2 FQNNGV. The CDR3 sequence is CASSLDVAGITDTQYF. In DNA, the CDR3 is TGTGCCAGCAGCTTAGACGTCGCGGGGATCACAGATACGCAGTATTTT. Variable domain in full (rest from reference TRBV11-2 and TRBJ2-3): EAGVAQSPRYKIIEKRQSVAFWCNPISGHATLYWYQQILGQGPKLLIQFQNNGVVDDSQLPKDRFSAERLKGVDSTLKIQPAKLEDSAVYLCASSLDVAGITDTQYFGPGTRLTVL.

The chain recombines TRBV6-5 with TRBJ2-7; D unclear. CDR3 length equals 15 residues. Germline V gene lookup returns CDR1 MNHEY and CDR2 SVGAGI. V was clipped by 6 bases and J by 8 bases, with 23 bases between them. This chain's CDR3 is CASRDETPLRLKQYF. CDR3 DNA: TGTGCCAGCAGGGACGAGACACCCCTTCGGTTAAAGCAGTACTTC.

The CDR3 loop reads CASSQVSNEQFF. CDR3 in DNA: TGTGCCAGCAGCCAGGTTTCCAATGAGCAGTTCTTC. The rearrangement joins TRBV6-6 to TRBJ2-1, with D uncertain. The germline V gene has CDR1 MNHNY and CDR2 SVGAGI (reference sequence). Trimming removed 6 bases from V and 6 bases from J, with 9 bases in between. This CDR3 contains 12 residues.

The chain has TRBV7-9 and TRBJ2-1; possibly TRBD1 or TRBD2 for D (5 bases each). With 0 bases removed from V and 5 bases from J, the gap between germline ends came to 17 bases. The CDR3 is 17 residues long. Germline V gives CDR1 SEHNR, CDR2 FQNEAQ (reference sequence). In DNA form, the CDR3 reads TGTGCCAGCAGCTTAGCCCCGTGGGGGAGAGGTGACAATGAGCAGTTCTTC. This codes for CASSLAPWGRGDNEQFF.

The chain is built from TRBV6-5 and TRBJ2-1; D remains unclear. CDR1 is MNHEY, CDR2 SVGAGI, per germline. Trimming stripped 2 bases from V and 4 bases from J, with 9 bases between. This CDR3 has 14 residues. The CDR3 nucleotides are TGTGCCAGCAGTTACGAGGCAGAGTACAATGAGCAGTTCTTC. It encodes CASSYEAEYNEQFF.

For this clone: The same CDR3 arises from other DNA sequences in this sample as well. The chain couples TRBV11-2 to TRBJ1-1, with D perhaps matching TRBD1 (5 bases). The germline V and J ends were trimmed by 4 bases and 6 bases, with 9 bases remaining between them. The CDR3 is made up of 12 amino acids. Germline V CDR1 and CDR2: SGHAT, FQNNGV. DNA of the CDR3: TGTGCCAGCAGCTCACTGGGGCCTGAAGCTTTCTTT. Its protein is CASSSLGPEAFF.

V and J are TRBV5-4 and TRBJ2-4; D possibly uses TRBD1 or TRBD2 (5 bases each). This CDR3 comprises 12 residues. Deletions cut 4 bases from V and 12 bases from J, with 14 bases between. Germline CDR1 SGHNT, CDR2 YYREEE (reference sequence). Here the CDR3 reads CASSTGWGNQYF. The DNA for the CDR3 is TGTGCCAGCAGCACGGGGTGGGGGAATCAGTACTTC.

CDR3 sequence (DNA): TGTGCCAGCATGGGGCGGAGCTCCTACAATGAGCAGTTCTTC. It yields the protein CASMGRSSYNEQFF. The genes are TRBV2 and TRBJ2-1; maybe TRBD1 (5 bases). The CDR3 consists of 14 residues. V lost 7 bases and J 0 bases, leaving 10 bases between the germline ends. CDR1 and CDR2 from the germline V gene are SNHLY and FYNNEI.

The rearrangement uses TRBV5-1 and TRBJ1-2; D is possibly TRBD1 (5 bases). The CDR3 sequence is 12 residues long. Trimming removed 4 bases from V and 8 bases from J, with 12 bases in between. From germline, CDR1 is SGHRS and CDR2 YFSETQ. The CDR3 loop reads CASSPDSNGYTF. DNA of the CDR3: TGCGCCAGCAGCCCTGACAGTAACGGCTACACCTTC.

This rearrangement joins TRBV10-3 to TRBJ2-3, with D perhaps assigned TRBD1 or TRBD2 (5 bases each). V lost 3 bases, J lost 0 bases, and 19 bases lay in between. The CDR3 is 18 amino acids. The germline CDR1 and CDR2 sequences are ENHRY and SYGVKD. CDR3 DNA: TGTGCCATCAGTGAATTAGGCGTTGGGGGTCATAGCACAGATACGCAGTATTTT. The encoded protein is CAISELGVGGHSTDTQYF.

V is TRBV10-3 and J is TRBJ2-3; 12 bases agree with TRBD1. V lost 2 bases to trimming and J lost 6 bases; unmatched junction nucleotides: 6. This CDR3 is built from 16 residues. From germline, CDR1 is ENHRY and CDR2 SYGVKD. The CDR3 is CAISEEGTGGADTQYF. The CDR3 nucleotides are TGTGCCATCAGTGAGGAGGGGACAGGGGGCGCGGATACGCAGTATTTT.

The chain is built from TRBV28 and TRBJ1-2; unclear D gene. The germline V gene has CDR1 MDHEN and CDR2 SYDVKM. V was cut by 3 bases and J by 4 bases, with 15 bases left in between. CDR3 size: 15 residues. CDR3 DNA sequence: TGTGCCAGCAGTTTCCCTAGGGAGGTAGTCTATGGCTACACCTTC. Encoded protein: CASSFPREVVYGYTF.

The V gene is TRBV5-6, the J gene TRBJ1-5; 9 bases align to TRBD1. Trimming removed 0 bases from V and 13 bases from J; junction bases left unmatched: 5. Germline CDR1 is SGHDT and CDR2 is YYEEEE. This CDR3 contains 13 residues. CDR3 coding DNA: TGTGCCAGCAGCTTGGGGGGACAGGGCGTTCAGCATTTT. Residues: CASSLGGQGVQHF.

The genes are TRBV5-1 and TRBJ2-4; TRBD2 might be the D (5 bases). The ends were cut back, 4 bases at V and 0 bases at J, with 14 bases in the middle. The germline gives CDR1 SGHRS, CDR2 YFSETQ. This CDR3 is 16 amino acids long. For the CDR3, the DNA is TGCGCCAGCAGCATGGCGGGCCCATCAGCCAAAAACATTCAGTACTTC. Residues: CASSMAGPSAKNIQYF.